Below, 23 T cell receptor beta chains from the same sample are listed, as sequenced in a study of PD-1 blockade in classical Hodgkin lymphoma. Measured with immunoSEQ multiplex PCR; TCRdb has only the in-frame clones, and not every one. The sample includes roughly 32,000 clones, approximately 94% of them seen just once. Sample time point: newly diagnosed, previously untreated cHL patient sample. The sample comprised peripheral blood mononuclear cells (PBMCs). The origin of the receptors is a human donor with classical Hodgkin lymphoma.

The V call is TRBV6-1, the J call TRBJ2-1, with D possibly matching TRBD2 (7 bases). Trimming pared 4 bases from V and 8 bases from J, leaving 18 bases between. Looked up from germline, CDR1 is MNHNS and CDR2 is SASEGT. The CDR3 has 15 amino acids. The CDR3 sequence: CASSGGGYGSDEQFF. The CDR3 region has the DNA TGTGCCAGCAGTGGCGGGGGCTACGGTAGCGATGAGCAGTTCTTC.

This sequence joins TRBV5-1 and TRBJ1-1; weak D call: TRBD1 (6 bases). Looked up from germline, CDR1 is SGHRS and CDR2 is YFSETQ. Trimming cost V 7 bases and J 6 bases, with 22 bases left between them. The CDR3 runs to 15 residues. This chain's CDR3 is CASSPRGPGGPEAFF. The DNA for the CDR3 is TGCGCCAGCTCGCCGCGGGGTCCCGGGGGGCCTGAAGCTTTCTTT.

Here the CDR3 reads CASSYQGGPGELFF. DNA for the CDR3: TGTGCCAGCAGTTATCAGGGGGGACCCGGGGAGCTGTTTTTT. The chain joins TRBV28 to TRBJ2-2, with D possibly matching TRBD1 (7 bases). Trimming removed 4 bases from V and 6 bases from J, with 12 bases in between. The germline CDR1 and CDR2 sequences are MDHEN and SYDVKM. This CDR3 has 14 amino acids.

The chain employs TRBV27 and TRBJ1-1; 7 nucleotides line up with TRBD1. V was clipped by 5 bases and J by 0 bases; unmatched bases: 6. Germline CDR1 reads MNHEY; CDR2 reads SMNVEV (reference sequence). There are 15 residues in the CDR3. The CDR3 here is CASSDTGQMNTEAFF. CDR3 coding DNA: TGTGCCAGCAGTGACACGGGACAGATGAACACTGAAGCTTTCTTT.

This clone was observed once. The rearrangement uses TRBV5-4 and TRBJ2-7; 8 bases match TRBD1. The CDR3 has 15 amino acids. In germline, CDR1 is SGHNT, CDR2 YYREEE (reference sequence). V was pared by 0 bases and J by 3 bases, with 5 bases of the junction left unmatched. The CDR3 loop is CASSLGGTGLYEQYF. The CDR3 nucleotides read TGTGCCAGCAGCTTGGGTGGGACAGGCCTCTACGAGCAGTACTTC.

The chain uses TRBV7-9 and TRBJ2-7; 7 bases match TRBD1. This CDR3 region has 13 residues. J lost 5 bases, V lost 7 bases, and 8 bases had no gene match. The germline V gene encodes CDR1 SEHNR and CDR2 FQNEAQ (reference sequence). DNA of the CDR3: TGTGCCAGCAAAGGGGGACAGTTAAACGAGCAGTACTTC. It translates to CASKGGQLNEQYF.

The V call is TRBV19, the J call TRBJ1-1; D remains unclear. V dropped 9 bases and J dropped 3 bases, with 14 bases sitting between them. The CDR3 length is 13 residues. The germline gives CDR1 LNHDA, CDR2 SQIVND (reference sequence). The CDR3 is CASLAAGYTEAFF. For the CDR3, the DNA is TGTGCCAGCCTGGCCGCGGGGTACACTGAAGCTTTCTTT.

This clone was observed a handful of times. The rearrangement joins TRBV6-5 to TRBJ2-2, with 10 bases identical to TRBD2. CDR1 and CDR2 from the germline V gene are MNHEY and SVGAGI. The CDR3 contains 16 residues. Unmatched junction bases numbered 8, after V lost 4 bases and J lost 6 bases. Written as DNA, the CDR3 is TGTGCCAGCAGTTTTTGGGTTAGCGGGAGGCCCGGGGAGCTGTTTTTT. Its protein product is CASSFWVSGRPGELFF.

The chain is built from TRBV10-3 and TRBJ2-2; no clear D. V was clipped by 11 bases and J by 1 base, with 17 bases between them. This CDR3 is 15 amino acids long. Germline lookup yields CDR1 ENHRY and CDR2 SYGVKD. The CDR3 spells CAVQTTPMNTGELFF. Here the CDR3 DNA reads TGTGCCGTCCAGACGACTCCAATGAACACCGGGGAGCTGTTTTTT.

For the CDR3, the DNA is TGTGCCAGCAGTTTCTTTTATTCAGTCGATGGCTACACCTTC. Protein sequence: CASSFFYSVDGYTF. The rearrangement links TRBV28 to TRBJ1-2; D is ambiguous. Germline loops: CDR1 MDHEN, CDR2 SYDVKM. There are 14 residues in the CDR3. Trimming pared 3 bases from V and 6 bases from J, leaving 14 bases between.

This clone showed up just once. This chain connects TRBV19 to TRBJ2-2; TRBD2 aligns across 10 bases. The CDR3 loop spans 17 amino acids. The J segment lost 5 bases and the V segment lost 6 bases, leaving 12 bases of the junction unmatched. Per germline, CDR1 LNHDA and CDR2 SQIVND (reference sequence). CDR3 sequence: CASRILAGSKTTGELFF. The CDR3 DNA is TGTGCCAGTAGGATACTAGCGGGATCCAAAACGACCGGGGAGCTGTTTTTT.

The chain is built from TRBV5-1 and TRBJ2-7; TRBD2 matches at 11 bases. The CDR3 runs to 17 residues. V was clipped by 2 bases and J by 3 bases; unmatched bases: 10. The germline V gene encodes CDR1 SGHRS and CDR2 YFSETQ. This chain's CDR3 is CASSLGSGGARVYEQYF. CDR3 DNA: TGCGCCAGCAGCTTAGGTAGCGGGGGGGCCAGAGTCTACGAGCAGTACTTC. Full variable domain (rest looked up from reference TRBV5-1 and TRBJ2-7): KAGVTQTPRYLIKTRGQQVTLSCSPISGHRSVSWYQQTPGQGLQFLFEYFSETQRNKGNFPGRFSGRQFSNSRSEMNVSTLELGDSALYLCASSLGSGGARVYEQYFGPGTRLTVT.

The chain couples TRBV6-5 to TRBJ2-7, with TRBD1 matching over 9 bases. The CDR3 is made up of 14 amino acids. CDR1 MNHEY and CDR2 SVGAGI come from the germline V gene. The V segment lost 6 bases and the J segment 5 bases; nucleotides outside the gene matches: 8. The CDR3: CASRPGQGFNEQYF. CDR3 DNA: TGTGCCAGCAGGCCGGGACAGGGTTTCAACGAGCAGTACTTC.

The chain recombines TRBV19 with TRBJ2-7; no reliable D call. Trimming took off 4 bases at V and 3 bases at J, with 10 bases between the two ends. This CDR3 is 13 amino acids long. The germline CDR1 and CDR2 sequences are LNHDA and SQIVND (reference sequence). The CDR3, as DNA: TGTGCCAGTAGTAAGGCAGAGTACTACGAGCAGTACTTC. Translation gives CASSKAEYYEQYF.

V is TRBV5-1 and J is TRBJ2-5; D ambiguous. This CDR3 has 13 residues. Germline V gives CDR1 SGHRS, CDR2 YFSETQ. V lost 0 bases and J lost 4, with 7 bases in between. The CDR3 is CASSLVQGETQYF. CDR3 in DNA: TGCGCCAGCAGCTTGGTACAAGGAGAGACCCAGTACTTC.

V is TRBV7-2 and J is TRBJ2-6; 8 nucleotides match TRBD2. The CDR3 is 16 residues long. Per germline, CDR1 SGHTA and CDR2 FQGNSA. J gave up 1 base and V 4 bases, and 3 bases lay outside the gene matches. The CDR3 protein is CASSSLAVSGANVLTF. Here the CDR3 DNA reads TGTGCCAGCAGCTCACTAGCGGTTTCTGGGGCCAACGTCCTGACTTTC.

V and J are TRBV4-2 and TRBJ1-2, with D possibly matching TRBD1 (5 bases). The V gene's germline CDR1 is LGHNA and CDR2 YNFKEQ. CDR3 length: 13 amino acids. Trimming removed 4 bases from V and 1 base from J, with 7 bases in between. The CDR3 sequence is CASSPDSNYGYTF. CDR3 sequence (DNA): TGTGCCAGCAGCCCTGACAGTAACTATGGCTACACCTTC.

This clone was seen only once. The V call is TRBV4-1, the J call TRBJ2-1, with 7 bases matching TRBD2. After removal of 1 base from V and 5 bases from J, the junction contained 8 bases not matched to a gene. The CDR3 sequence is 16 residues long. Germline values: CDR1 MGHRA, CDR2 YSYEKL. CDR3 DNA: TGCGCCAGCAGCCAAGTCGGCGGGGGTCCAAACAATGAGCAGTTCTTC. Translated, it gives CASSQVGGGPNNEQFF.

CDR3 protein: CGAASGRADTQYF. CDR3 nucleotides: TGTGGGGCGGCTAGCGGGAGGGCGGATACGCAGTATTTT. The chain combines TRBV28 with TRBJ2-3; 12 positions agree with TRBD2. The germline V gene encodes CDR1 MDHEN and CDR2 SYDVKM. The CDR3 has 13 residues.

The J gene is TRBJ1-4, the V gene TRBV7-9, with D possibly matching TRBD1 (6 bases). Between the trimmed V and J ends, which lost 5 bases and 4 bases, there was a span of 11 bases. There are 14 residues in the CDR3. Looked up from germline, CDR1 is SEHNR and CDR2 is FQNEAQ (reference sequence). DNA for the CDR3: TGTGCCAGCAGCCCACAGGGAAATAATGAAAAACTGTTTTTT. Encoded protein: CASSPQGNNEKLFF.

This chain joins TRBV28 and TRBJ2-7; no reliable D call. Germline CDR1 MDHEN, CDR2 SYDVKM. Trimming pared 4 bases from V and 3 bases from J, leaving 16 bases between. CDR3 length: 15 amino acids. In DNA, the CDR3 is TGTGCCAGCAGTTCCTCTACAAGGCATTTCTACGAGCAGTACTTC. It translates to CASSSSTRHFYEQYF.

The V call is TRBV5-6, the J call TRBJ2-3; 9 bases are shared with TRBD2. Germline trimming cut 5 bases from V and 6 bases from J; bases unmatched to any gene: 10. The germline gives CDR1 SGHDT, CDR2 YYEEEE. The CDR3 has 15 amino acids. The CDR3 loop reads CASRGWTSEVDTQYF. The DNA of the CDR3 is TGTGCCAGCAGGGGATGGACTAGCGAAGTGGATACGCAGTATTTT.

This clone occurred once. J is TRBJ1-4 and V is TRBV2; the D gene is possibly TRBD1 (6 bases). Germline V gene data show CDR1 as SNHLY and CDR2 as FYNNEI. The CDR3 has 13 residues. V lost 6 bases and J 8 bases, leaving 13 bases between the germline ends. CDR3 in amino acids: CASRRTEGEKLFF. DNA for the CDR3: TGTGCCAGCAGAAGGACAGAGGGGGAAAAACTGTTTTTT.